These T cell receptor beta chains were read from a single sample in a study of stem cell transplantation in POMP-related autoinflammatory disease. The protocol was immunoSEQ multiplex PCR, while the TCRdb copy is restricted to in-frame clones and leaves out a portion. The profile shows a few thousand clones, 86% of them singletons. The sequencing here drew on Tregs from PBMCs, taken before stem cell transplantation. These receptors all come from a human donor with POMP-related autoinflammation and immune dysregulation (PRAID). The CDR3 runs from the conserved cysteine through the conserved F or W.

V gene: TRBV6-5; CDR3 protein: CASSYRTGYNSPLHF
V gene: TRBV11-3; CDR3 protein: CASSRQGNTGELFF
V gene: TRBV7-3; CDR3 protein: CASSLAPGPYGYTF
V gene: TRBV5-1; CDR3 protein: CASSRTGVAGYTF
V gene: TRBV21-1; CDR3 protein: CASSNRAETQYF
V gene: TRBV18; CDR3 protein: CASRSQGSEAFF
V gene: TRBV19; CDR3 protein: CASSTGVLTEAFF
V gene: TRBV6-1; CDR3 protein: CASSAGVGYTF
V gene: TRBV27; CDR3 protein: CASSLVQGKGGYTF
V gene: TRBV27; CDR3 protein: CASRLSGSSYNEQFF
V gene: TRBV5-6; CDR3 protein: CASIRTGWGGNTEAFF
V gene: TRBV7-9; CDR3 protein: CASSRGLSYEQYF
V gene: TRBV6-5; CDR3 protein: CASSRTGTLYEQYF
V gene: TRBV18; CDR3 protein: CASSPKSGRRYEQYF